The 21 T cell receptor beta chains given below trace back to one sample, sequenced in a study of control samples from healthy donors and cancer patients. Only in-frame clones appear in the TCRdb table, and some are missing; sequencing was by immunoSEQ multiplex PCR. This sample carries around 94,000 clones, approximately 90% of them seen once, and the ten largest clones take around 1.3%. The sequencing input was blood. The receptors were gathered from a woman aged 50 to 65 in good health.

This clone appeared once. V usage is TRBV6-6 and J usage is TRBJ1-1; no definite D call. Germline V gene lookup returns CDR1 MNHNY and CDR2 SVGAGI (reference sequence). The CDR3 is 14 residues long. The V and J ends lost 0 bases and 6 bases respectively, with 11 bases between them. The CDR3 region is CASSYSPLRSEAFF. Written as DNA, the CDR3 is TGTGCCAGCAGTTACTCCCCCCTTCGGTCTGAAGCTTTCTTT.

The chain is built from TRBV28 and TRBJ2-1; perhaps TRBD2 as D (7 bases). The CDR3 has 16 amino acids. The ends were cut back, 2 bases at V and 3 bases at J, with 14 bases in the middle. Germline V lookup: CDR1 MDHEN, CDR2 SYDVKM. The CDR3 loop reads CASSLTGGGRYNEQFF. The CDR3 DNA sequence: TGTGCCAGCAGTTTAACGGGCGGGGGCCGCTACAATGAGCAGTTCTTC. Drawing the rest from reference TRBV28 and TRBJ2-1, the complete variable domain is DVKVTQSSRYLVKRTGEKVFLECVQDMDHENMFWYRQDPGLGLRLIYFSYDVKMKEKGDIPEGYSVSREKKERFSLILESASTNQTSMYLCASSLTGGGRYNEQFFGPGTRLTVL.

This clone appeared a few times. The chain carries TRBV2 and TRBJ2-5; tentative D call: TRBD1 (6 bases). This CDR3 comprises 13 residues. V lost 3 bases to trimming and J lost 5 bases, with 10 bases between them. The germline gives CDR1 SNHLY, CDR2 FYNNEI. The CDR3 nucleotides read TGTGCCAGCAGTGATATGAGGGGGGAGACCCAGTACTTC. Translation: CASSDMRGETQYF. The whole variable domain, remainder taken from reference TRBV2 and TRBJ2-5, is EPEVTQTPSHQVTQMGQEVILRCVPISNHLYFYWYRQILGQKVEFLVSFYNNEISEKSEIFDDQFSVERPDGSNFTLKIRSTKLEDSAMYFCASSDMRGETQYFGPGTRLLVL.

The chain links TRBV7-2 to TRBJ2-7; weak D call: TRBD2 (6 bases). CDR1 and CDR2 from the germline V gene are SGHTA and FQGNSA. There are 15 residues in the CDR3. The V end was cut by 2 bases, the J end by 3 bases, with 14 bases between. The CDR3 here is CASSLSAGLSYEQYF. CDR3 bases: TGTGCCAGCAGCTTATCGGCGGGACTCAGCTACGAGCAGTACTTC.

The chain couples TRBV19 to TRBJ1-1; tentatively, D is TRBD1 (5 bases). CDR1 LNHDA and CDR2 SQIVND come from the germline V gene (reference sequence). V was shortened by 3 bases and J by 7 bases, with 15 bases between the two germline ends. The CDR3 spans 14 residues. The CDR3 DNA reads TGTGCCAGTAGTATCCCCTCCGGGGGGAGTGAAGCTTTCTTT. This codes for CASSIPSGGSEAFF.

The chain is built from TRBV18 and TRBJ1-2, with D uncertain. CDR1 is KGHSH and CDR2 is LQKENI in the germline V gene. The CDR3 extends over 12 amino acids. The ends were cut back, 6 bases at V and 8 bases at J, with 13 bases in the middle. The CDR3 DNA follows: TGTGCCAGCTCCCCTCCTCAGCAGGGCTACACCTTC. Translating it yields CASSPPQQGYTF.

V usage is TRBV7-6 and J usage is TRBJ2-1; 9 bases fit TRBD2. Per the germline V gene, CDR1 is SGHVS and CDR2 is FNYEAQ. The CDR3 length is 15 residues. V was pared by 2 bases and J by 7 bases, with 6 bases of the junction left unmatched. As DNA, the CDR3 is TGTGCCAGCAGCTTAAAGGGACTAGCAGTAAATGAGCAGTTCTTC. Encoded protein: CASSLKGLAVNEQFF.

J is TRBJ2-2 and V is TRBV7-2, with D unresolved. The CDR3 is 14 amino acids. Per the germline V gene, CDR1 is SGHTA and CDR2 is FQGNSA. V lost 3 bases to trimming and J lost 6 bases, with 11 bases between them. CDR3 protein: CASSLAPGSGELFF. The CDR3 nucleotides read TGTGCCAGCAGCTTGGCCCCAGGATCCGGGGAGCTGTTTTTT.

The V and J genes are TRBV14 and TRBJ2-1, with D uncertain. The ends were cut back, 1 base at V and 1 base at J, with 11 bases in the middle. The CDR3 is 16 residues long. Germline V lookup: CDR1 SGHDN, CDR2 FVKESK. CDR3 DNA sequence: TGTGCCAGCAGCCAAGCCTATTACAGTTCCTACAATGAGCAGTTCTTC. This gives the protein CASSQAYYSSYNEQFF.

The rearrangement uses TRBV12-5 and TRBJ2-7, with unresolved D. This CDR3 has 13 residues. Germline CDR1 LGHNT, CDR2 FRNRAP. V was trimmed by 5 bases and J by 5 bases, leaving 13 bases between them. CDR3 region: CASGRNPLHEQYF. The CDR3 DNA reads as TGTGCTAGTGGTCGCAACCCCCTCCACGAGCAGTACTTC.

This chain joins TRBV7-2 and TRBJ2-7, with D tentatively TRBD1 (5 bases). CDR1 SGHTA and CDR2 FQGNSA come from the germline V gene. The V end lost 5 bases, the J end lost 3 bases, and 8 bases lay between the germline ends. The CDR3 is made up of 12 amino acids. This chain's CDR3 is CASSVQGYEQYF. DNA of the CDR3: TGTGCCAGCAGCGTGCAGGGCTACGAGCAGTACTTC.

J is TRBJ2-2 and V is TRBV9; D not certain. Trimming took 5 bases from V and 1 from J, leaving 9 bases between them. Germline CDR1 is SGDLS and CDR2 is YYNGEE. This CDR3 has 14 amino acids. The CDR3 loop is CASSRDQNTGELFF. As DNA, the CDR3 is TGTGCCAGCAGTCGAGACCAGAACACCGGGGAGCTGTTTTTT.

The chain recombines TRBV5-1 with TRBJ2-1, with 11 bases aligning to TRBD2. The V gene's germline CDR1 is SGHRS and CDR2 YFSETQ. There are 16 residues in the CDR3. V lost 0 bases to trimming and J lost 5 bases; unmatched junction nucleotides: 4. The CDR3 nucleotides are TGCGCCAGCAGCTTGGCCCTAGCGGGAGGCAACAATGAGCAGTTCTTC. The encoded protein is CASSLALAGGNNEQFF.

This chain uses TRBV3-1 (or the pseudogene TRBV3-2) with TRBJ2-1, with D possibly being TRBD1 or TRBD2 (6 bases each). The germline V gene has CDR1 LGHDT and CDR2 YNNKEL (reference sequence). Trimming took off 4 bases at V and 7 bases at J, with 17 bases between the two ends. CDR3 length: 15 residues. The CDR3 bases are TGTGCCAGCAGCCGAATGTGGGGGGCTCGGAATGAGCAGTTCTTC. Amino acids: CASSRMWGARNEQFF.

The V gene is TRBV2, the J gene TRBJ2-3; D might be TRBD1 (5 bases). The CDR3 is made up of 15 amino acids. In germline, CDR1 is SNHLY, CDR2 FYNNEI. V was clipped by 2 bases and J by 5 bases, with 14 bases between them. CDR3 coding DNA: TGTGCCAGCAGTGAAAGTCGGCAGGGAAAAGATACGCAGTATTTT. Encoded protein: CASSESRQGKDTQYF.

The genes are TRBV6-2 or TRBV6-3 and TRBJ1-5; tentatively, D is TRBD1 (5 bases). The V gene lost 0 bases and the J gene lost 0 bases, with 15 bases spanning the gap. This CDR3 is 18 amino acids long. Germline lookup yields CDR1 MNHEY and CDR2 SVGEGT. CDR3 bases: TGTGCCAGCAGTTACTCGATGGCCCTGGGGGATAGCAATCAGCCCCAGCATTTT. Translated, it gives CASSYSMALGDSNQPQHF.

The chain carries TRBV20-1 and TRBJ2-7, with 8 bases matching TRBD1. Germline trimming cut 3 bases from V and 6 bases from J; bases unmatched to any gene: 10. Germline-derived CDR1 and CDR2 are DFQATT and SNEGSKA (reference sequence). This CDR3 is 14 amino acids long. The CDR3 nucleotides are TGCAGTGCTAGTGGCCCGGGGACAGGCGTCGAGCAGTACTTC. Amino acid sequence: CSASGPGTGVEQYF.

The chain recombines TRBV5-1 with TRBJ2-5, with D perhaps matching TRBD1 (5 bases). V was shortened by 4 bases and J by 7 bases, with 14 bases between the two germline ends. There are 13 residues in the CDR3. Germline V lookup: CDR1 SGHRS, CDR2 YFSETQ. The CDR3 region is CASSPERQGTQYF. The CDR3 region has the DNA TGCGCCAGCAGCCCGGAACGGCAGGGGACCCAGTACTTC.

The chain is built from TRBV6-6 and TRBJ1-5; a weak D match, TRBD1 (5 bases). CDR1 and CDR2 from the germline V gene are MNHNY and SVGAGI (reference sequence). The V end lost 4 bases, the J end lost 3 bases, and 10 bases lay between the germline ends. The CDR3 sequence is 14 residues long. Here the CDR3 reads CASSLGVVNQPQHF. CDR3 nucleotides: TGTGCCAGCAGTTTAGGGGTTGTCAATCAGCCCCAGCATTTT.

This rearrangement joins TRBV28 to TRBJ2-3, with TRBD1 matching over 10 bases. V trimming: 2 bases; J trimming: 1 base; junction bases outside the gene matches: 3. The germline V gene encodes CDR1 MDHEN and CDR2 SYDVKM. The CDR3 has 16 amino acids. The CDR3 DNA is TGTGCCAGCAGTTTAAGCGGGACAGGGGGCACAGATACGCAGTATTTT. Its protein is CASSLSGTGGTDTQYF. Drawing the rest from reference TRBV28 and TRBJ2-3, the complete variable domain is DVKVTQSSRYLVKRTGEKVFLECVQDMDHENMFWYRQDPGLGLRLIYFSYDVKMKEKGDIPEGYSVSREKKERFSLILESASTNQTSMYLCASSLSGTGGTDTQYFGPGTRLTVL.

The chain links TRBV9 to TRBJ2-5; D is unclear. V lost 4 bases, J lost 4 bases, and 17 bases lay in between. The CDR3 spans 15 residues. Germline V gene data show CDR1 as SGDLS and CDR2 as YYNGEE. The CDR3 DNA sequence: TGTGCCAGCAGCTCCCCTGGGGTGGCTCGAGAGACCCAGTACTTC. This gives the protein CASSSPGVARETQYF.